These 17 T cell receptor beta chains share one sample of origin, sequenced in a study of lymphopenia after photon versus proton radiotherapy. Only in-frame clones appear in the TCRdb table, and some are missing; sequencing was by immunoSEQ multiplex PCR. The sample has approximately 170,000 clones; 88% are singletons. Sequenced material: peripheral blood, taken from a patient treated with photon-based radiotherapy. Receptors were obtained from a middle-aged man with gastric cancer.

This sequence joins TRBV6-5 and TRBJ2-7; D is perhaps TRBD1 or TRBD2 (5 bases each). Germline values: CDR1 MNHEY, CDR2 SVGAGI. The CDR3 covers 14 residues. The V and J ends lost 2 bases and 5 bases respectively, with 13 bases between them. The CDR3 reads CASSYGRDPHEQYF. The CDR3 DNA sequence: TGTGCCAGCAGTTACGGCAGGGACCCTCACGAGCAGTACTTC.

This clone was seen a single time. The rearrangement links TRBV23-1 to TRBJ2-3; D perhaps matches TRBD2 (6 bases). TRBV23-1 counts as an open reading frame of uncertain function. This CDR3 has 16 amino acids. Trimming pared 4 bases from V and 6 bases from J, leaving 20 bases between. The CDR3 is CASSPGDGSKKDTQYF. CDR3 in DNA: TGCGCCAGCAGTCCGGGGGACGGGTCGAAAAAGGATACGCAGTATTTT.

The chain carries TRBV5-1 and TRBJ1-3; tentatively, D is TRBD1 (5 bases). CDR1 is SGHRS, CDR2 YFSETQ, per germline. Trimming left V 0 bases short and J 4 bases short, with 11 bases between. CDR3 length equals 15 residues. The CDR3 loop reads CASSLEGARGNTIYF. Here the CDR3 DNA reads TGCGCCAGCAGCTTGGAAGGGGCGAGAGGAAACACCATATATTTT.

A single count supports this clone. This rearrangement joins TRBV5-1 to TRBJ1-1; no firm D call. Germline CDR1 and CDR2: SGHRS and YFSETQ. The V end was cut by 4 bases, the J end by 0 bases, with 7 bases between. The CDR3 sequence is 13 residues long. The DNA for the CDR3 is TGCGCCAGCAGCCGGGAAATGAACACTGAAGCTTTCTTT. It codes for CASSREMNTEAFF. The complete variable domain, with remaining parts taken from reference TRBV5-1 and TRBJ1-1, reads KAGVTQTPRYLIKTRGQQVTLSCSPISGHRSVSWYQQTPGQGLQFLFEYFSETQRNKGNFPGRFSGRQFSNSRSEMNVSTLELGDSALYLCASSREMNTEAFFGQGTRLTVV.

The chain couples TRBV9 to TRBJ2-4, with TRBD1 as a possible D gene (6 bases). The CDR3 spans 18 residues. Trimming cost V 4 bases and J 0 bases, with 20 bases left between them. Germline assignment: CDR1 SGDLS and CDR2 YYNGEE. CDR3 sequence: CASSPRDIESLAKNIQYF. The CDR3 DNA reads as TGTGCCAGCAGCCCCCGGGACATAGAATCCCTAGCCAAAAACATTCAGTACTTC.

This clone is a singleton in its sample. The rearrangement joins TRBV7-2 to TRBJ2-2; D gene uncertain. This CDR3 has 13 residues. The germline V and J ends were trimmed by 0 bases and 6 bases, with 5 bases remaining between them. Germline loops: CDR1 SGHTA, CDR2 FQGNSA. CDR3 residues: CASSLAGAGELFF. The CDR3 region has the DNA TGTGCCAGCAGCTTAGCGGGCGCCGGGGAGCTGTTTTTT.

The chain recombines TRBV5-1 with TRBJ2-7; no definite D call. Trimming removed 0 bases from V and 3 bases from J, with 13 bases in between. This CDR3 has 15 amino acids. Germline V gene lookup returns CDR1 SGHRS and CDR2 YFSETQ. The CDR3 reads CASSLGSGRFYEQYF. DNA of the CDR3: TGCGCCAGCAGCTTGGGCAGTGGCAGATTCTACGAGCAGTACTTC. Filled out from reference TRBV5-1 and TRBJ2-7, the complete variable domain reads KAGVTQTPRYLIKTRGQQVTLSCSPISGHRSVSWYQQTPGQGLQFLFEYFSETQRNKGNFPGRFSGRQFSNSRSEMNVSTLELGDSALYLCASSLGSGRFYEQYFGPGTRLTVT.

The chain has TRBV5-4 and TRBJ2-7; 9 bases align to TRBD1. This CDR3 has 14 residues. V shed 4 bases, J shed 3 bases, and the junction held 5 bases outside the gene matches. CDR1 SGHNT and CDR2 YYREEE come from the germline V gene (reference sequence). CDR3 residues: CASSPGQGLYEQYF. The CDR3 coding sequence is TGTGCCAGCAGCCCGGGACAGGGCCTCTACGAGCAGTACTTC.

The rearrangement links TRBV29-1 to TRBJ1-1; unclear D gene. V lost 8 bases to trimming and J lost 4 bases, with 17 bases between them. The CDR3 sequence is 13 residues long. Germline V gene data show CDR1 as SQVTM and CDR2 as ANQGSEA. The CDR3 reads CSSLGPLFTEAFF. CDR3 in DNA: TGCAGCTCCCTCGGGCCGCTATTCACTGAAGCTTTCTTT.

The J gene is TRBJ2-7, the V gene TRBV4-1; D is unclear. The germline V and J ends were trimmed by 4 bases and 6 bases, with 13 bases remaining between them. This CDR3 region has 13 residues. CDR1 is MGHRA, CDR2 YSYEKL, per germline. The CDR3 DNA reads TGCGCCAGCAGCCGGGTCGAAGGCGGCGAGCAGTACTTC. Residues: CASSRVEGGEQYF.

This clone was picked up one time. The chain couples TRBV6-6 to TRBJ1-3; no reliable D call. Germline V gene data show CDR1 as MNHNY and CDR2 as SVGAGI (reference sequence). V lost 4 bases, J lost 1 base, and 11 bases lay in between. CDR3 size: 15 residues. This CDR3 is CASSSPGLSGNTIYF. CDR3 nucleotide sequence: TGTGCCAGCAGTTCCCCGGGTTTGTCTGGAAACACCATATATTTT.

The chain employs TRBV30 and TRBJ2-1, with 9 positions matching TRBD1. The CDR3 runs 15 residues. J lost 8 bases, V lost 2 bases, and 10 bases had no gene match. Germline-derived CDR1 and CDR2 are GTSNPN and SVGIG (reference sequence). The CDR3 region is CAWSTGTGMSDEQFF. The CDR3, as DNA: TGTGCCTGGAGTACCGGGACAGGGATGAGCGATGAGCAGTTCTTC.

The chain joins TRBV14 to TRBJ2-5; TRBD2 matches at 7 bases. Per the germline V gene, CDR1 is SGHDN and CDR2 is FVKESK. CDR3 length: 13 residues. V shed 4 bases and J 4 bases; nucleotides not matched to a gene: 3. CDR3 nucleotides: TGTGCCAGCAGCCGAGCGGGAAGAGAGACCCAGTACTTC. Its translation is CASSRAGRETQYF.

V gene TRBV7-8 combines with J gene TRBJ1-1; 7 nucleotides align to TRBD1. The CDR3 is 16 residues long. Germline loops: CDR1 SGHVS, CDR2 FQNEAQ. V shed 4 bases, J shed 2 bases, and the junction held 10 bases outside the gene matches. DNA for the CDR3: TGTGCCAGCAGCTCCGCGGGGGGGACAGCTAACACTGAAGCTTTCTTT. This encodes CASSSAGGTANTEAFF.

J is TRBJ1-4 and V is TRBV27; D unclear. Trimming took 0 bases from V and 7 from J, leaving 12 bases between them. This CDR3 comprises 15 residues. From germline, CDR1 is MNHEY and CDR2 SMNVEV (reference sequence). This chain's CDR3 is CASSLSDPRLEKLFF. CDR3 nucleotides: TGTGCCAGCAGTTTATCAGACCCGAGACTTGAAAAACTGTTTTTT.

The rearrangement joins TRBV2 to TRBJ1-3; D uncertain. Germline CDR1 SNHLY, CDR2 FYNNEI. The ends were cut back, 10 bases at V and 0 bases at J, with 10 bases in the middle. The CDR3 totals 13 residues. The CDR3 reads CATQQDSGNTIYF. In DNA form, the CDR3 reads TGTGCCACGCAACAAGACTCTGGAAACACCATATATTTT. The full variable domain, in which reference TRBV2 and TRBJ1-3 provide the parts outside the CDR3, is EPEVTQTPSHQVTQMGQEVILRCVPISNHLYFYWYRQILGQKVEFLVSFYNNEISEKSEIFDDQFSVERPDGSNFTLKIRSTKLEDSAMYFCATQQDSGNTIYFGEGSWLTVV.

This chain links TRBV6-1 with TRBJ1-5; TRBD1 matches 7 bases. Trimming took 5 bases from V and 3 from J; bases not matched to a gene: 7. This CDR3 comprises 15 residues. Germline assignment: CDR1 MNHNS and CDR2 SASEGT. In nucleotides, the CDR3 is TGTGCCAGCAGTTCCGACAGGGAGGACAATCAGCCCCAGCATTTT. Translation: CASSSDREDNQPQHF.